The 21 T cell receptor beta chains reported below all come from one sample, sequenced in a study of beta chain features in type 1 diabetes. Reverse transcription of all isolated RNA meant that expressed TCRB transcripts were sequenced. Some clones are missing from TCRdb's copy, which holds only in-frame ones; the method was immunoSEQ multiplex PCR. In the table there are a few hundred thousand clones, about 14% of which are singletons. Sequenced sample: naive CD4+ T cells from blood. These receptors were obtained from a woman under 30 in good health.

The gene calls are TRBV15 and TRBJ2-3, with 9 bases lining up with TRBD2. This CDR3 region has 17 residues. Germline-derived CDR1 and CDR2 are LNHNV and YYDKDF (reference sequence). V lost 0 bases to trimming and J lost 1 base; unmatched junction nucleotides: 5. The CDR3 protein is CATSRDLAGYGTDTQYF. The CDR3 DNA follows: TGTGCCACCAGCAGAGATCTAGCGGGGTACGGCACAGATACGCAGTATTTT.

The chain uses TRBV30 and TRBJ1-5; no clear D. The CDR3 length is 13 residues. Germline lookup yields CDR1 GTSNPN and CDR2 SVGIG (reference sequence). Trimming cost V 0 bases and J 3 bases, with 6 bases left between them. The CDR3 coding sequence is TGTGCCTGGAGTGTACAACCCAATCAGCCCCAGCATTTT. It encodes CAWSVQPNQPQHF.

This clone has only a few counts. The chain is built from TRBV29-1 and TRBJ1-3; D perhaps matches TRBD1 (5 bases). This CDR3 is built from 12 residues. The ends were cut back, 7 bases at V and 1 base at J, with 8 bases in the middle. Germline lookup yields CDR1 SQVTM and CDR2 ANQGSEA. The CDR3 DNA sequence: TGCAGCGCCGGGACTTCTGGAAACACCATATATTTT. This translates into CSAGTSGNTIYF.

The CDR3 DNA sequence: TGTGCCAGCAGCCCCACGGAGACTAGCGGGAGATACGAGCAGTACTTC. Encoded protein: CASSPTETSGRYEQYF. The V and J genes are TRBV7-6 and TRBJ2-7, with 12 nucleotides matching TRBD2. The CDR3 totals 16 residues. Germline loops: CDR1 SGHVS, CDR2 FNYEAQ. With 5 bases clipped from V and 4 bases from J, the junction kept 9 bases outside the gene matches.

The chain employs TRBV4-3 and TRBJ1-2; 7 bases match TRBD1. Germline V gene sequence: CDR1 LGHNA, CDR2 YSLEER. V lost 3 bases and J lost 4; bases outside the gene matches: 11. The CDR3 length is 16 residues. In DNA form, the CDR3 reads TGCGCCAGCAGCCAGCTCCTTGGGACAGCTCTCTATGGCTACACCTTC. As protein: CASSQLLGTALYGYTF.

This rearrangement joins TRBV7-9 to TRBJ2-7; 7 nucleotides match TRBD2. This CDR3 has 12 residues. Looked up from germline, CDR1 is SEHNR and CDR2 is FQNEAQ (reference sequence). J lost 9 bases, V lost 5 bases, and 7 bases had no gene match. The CDR3 DNA follows: TGTGCCAGCAGCACACCCGGGACTACGCAGTACTTC. It is translated as CASSTPGTTQYF.

This clone was detected only a few times. The CDR3 region is CASSGGNTQYF. The DNA of the CDR3 is TGTGCCAGCAGTGGGGGCAATACGCAGTATTTT. The V and J genes are TRBV28 and TRBJ2-3; possible D gene TRBD1, 6 bases. V shed 5 bases and J shed 7 bases, with 7 bases lying between them. This CDR3 has 11 amino acids. Germline V gene sequence: CDR1 MDHEN, CDR2 SYDVKM.

Concerning this clone itself: Additional DNA sequences in this sample encode the identical CDR3. The chain joins TRBV28 to TRBJ2-1; D unresolved. The CDR3 sequence is 11 residues long. Per the germline V gene, CDR1 is MDHEN and CDR2 is SYDVKM. Trimming removed 5 bases at V and 4 bases at J, with 3 bases between. In DNA form, the CDR3 reads TGTGCCAGCAGTCTATACAATGAGCAGTTCTTC. Translated: CASSLYNEQFF.

The chain combines TRBV28 with TRBJ2-5, with D perhaps TRBD1 (5 bases). V lost 3 bases and J lost 4, with 12 bases in between. Germline V gives CDR1 MDHEN, CDR2 SYDVKM. CDR3 length: 14 residues. CDR3 nucleotides: TGTGCCAGCAGTTTCCTACAGGACCGAGAGACCCAGTACTTC. Translating gives CASSFLQDRETQYF.

This chain joins TRBV25-1 and TRBJ2-3; 7 bases are a match to TRBD1. V shed 5 bases, J shed 0 bases, and the junction held 11 bases outside the gene matches. In germline, CDR1 is MGHDK, CDR2 SYGVNS. The CDR3 has 17 amino acids. The CDR3 DNA reads as TGTGCCAGCAGTCCCTCTCCGGGACAGTCTAGCACAGATACGCAGTATTTT. It encodes CASSPSPGQSSTDTQYF.

This clone came up a few times. V and J are TRBV30 and TRBJ1-2; tentative D call: TRBD1 (6 bases). In germline, CDR1 is GTSNPN, CDR2 SVGIG (reference sequence). The CDR3 covers 13 residues. The V end lost 2 bases, the J end lost 4 bases, and 11 bases lay between the germline ends. The CDR3 here is CAWSPDSPYGYTF. The CDR3 DNA is TGTGCCTGGAGTCCGGACAGCCCCTATGGCTACACCTTC.

The chain has TRBV6-5 and TRBJ1-3; tentative D call: TRBD1 (5 bases). V was shortened by 5 bases and J by 0 bases, with 11 bases between the two germline ends. The CDR3 has 15 amino acids. Germline CDR1 MNHEY, CDR2 SVGAGI. CDR3 region: CASSIDRNSGNTIYF. The DNA for the CDR3 is TGTGCCAGCAGTATTGACAGAAACTCTGGAAACACCATATATTTT.

This clone was picked up a small number of times. The chain is built from TRBV9 and TRBJ2-1; perhaps TRBD2 as D (5 bases). The V gene lost 1 base and the J gene lost 8 bases, with 13 bases spanning the gap. This CDR3 is built from 14 residues. Germline V gives CDR1 SGDLS, CDR2 YYNGEE. The CDR3: CASSVHHGGYEQFF. DNA of the CDR3: TGTGCCAGCAGCGTACACCATGGAGGCTATGAGCAGTTCTTC.

This clone occurred a few times. J is TRBJ2-1 and V is TRBV28, with 7 bases aligning to TRBD1. The CDR3 loop spans 16 amino acids. Germline-derived CDR1 and CDR2 are MDHEN and SYDVKM. The ends lost 4 bases at V and 0 bases at J; junction bases unmatched: 6. As DNA, the CDR3 is TGTGCCAGCAGTTCCGGGACAGTCAGCTCCTACAATGAGCAGTTCTTC. Protein: CASSSGTVSSYNEQFF.

CDR3 nucleotides: TGTGCCTGGAGTGGGTTAGTGACAGTCAACGAGCAGTACTTC. This codes for CAWSGLVTVNEQYF. The genes are TRBV30 and TRBJ2-7; D is possibly TRBD1 (5 bases). Looked up from germline, CDR1 is GTSNPN and CDR2 is SVGIG (reference sequence). CDR3 length: 14 residues. The V end lost 1 base, the J end lost 5 bases, and 15 bases lay between the germline ends.

J is TRBJ2-3 and V is TRBV28, with 9 bases identical to TRBD2. With V trimmed by 3 bases and J by 4 bases, 8 bases remained unmatched. The CDR3 has 16 amino acids. CDR1 MDHEN and CDR2 SYDVKM come from the germline V gene. CDR3 loop: CASSLRREGRADTQYF. For the CDR3, the DNA is TGTGCCAGCAGTTTGAGGCGGGAGGGCAGGGCAGATACGCAGTATTTT.

This clone was picked up a small number of times. The rearrangement joins TRBV6-6 to TRBJ2-1, with 8 bases matching TRBD1. This CDR3 spans 13 amino acids. Germline V gene sequence: CDR1 MNHNY, CDR2 SVGAGI (reference sequence). V lost 6 bases, J lost 7 bases, and 5 bases stayed unmatched. The CDR3 protein is CASSGQGRNEQFF. For the CDR3, the DNA is TGTGCCAGCAGCGGACAGGGAAGGAATGAGCAGTTCTTC.

This clone was observed a few times. V and J are TRBV30 and TRBJ1-3; D not resolved. The CDR3 runs 10 residues. In germline, CDR1 is GTSNPN, CDR2 SVGIG (reference sequence). V gave up 1 base and J gave up 11 bases, with 6 bases separating them. The CDR3 loop is CAWSAGAIYF. The CDR3 coding sequence is TGTGCCTGGAGTGCCGGGGCCATATATTTT.

The rearrangement links TRBV25-1 to TRBJ2-5; TRBD2 is a possible D gene (5 bases). CDR3 length: 14 residues. The germline CDR1 and CDR2 sequences are MGHDK and SYGVNS. Trimming left V 3 bases short and J 5 bases short, with 13 bases between. The CDR3 sequence: CASSESQRRETQYF. In DNA form, the CDR3 reads TGTGCCAGCAGTGAGTCACAACGGAGGGAGACCCAGTACTTC. Full variable domain (outside the CDR3, taken from reference TRBV25-1 and TRBJ2-5): EADIYQTPRYLVIGTGKKITLECSQTMGHDKMYWYQQDPGMELHLIHYSYGVNSTEKGDLSSESTVSRIRTEHFPLTLESARPSHTSQYLCASSESQRRETQYFGPGTRLLVL.

The J gene is TRBJ1-3, the V gene TRBV5-4; D unclear. V lost 0 bases and J lost 0, with 7 bases in between. The CDR3 is made up of 15 amino acids. Germline CDR1 reads SGHNT; CDR2 reads YYREEE (reference sequence). CDR3 in amino acids: CASSLDQYSGNTIYF. The CDR3 DNA reads TGTGCCAGCAGCTTGGACCAGTACTCTGGAAACACCATATATTTT.

The rearrangement uses TRBV4-2 and TRBJ2-7; TRBD2 matches at 10 bases. V was pared by 0 bases and J by 3 bases, with 5 bases of the junction left unmatched. Germline V gene sequence: CDR1 LGHNA, CDR2 YNFKEQ. There are 16 residues in the CDR3. CDR3 in DNA: TGTGCCAGCAGCCAAGAGAAGCTAGCGGGAGTCTACGAGCAGTACTTC. Its protein product is CASSQEKLAGVYEQYF.